The clone carrying this T cell receptor beta chain was seen at least ten times. The antigen is not known. Unique molecular identifiers featured in how the TCRbeta library was prepared. TCRdb analysed the PCR reads with MiXCR anew, one entry per CDR3 protein. The data hold 55,000 to 85,000 distinct CDR3 sequences, with about 11% observed a single time. The source of the sample is a study of T-cell reconstitution after alpha-beta-depleted transplantation in children. CDR3 length: 16 amino acids. Unmatched junction bases numbered 7, after V lost 4 bases and J lost 8 bases. Germline V lookup: CDR1 LGHDT, CDR2 YNNKEL (reference sequence). Study findings and constraints: Counts and diversity of T cells one year after transplant came mostly from newly produced T cells.

Sequencing used PBMCs, obtained before TCRalphabeta/CD19-depleted stem cell transplant. This TCR was sampled from a boy aged 10-17 years with acute myeloid leukemia, due to receive a stem cell transplant. This chain uses TRBV3-1 with TRBJ2-1, with 14 nucleotides matching TRBD2. The CDR3 DNA sequence: TGTGCCAGCAGCCCGCGTGGGACTAGCGGGAGCCATGAGCAGTTCTTC. Translated: CASSPRGTSGSHEQFF.